The rows below give T cell receptor beta chains drawn from one sample of a study of cytomegalovirus exposure and HLA in healthy donors. Method: immunoSEQ multiplex PCR; TCRdb's copy keeps in-frame clones and lacks some. The sample includes approximately 140,000 clones, about four fifths of them seen just once. The sample comprised PBMCs. These receptors were taken from a man between 18 and 29 years old in good health and CMV-seropositive. The CDR3 runs from the conserved cysteine through the conserved F or W. The D gene is left open where the match is weak. The size field is filled for only some rows; it gives once, few, many or a size class.

clone_size	j_call	v_call	d_call	cdr3_aa	cdr3_nt
.	TRBJ2-7	TRBV27	TRBD1	CASSPGQGGIYEQYF	TGTGCCAGCAGTCCGGGACAGGGTGGAATCTACGAGCAGTACTTC
.	TRBJ2-1	TRBV5-1	TRBD1	CASSRQGSSNEQFF	TGCGCCAGCAGTAGACAGGGGAGTTCGAATGAGCAGTTCTTC
.	TRBJ1-6	TRBV6-7	TRBD1	CARAFKGQAEASRGCPPLHF	TGTGCCAGAGCCTTTAAAGGACAGGCCGAGGCCTCCCGAGGATGCCCACCCCTCCACTTT
.	TRBJ1-4	TRBV4-1	.	CASSQEWGRSTTTNEKLFF	TGCGCCAGCAGCCAAGAATGGGGCAGGTCGACGACAACTAATGAAAAACTGTTTTTT
.	TRBJ2-7	TRBV6-5	TRBD1	CASSWDRAVNEQYF	TGTGCCAGCAGTTGGGACAGGGCGGTCAACGAGCAGTACTTC
.	TRBJ2-1	TRBV27	TRBD2	CASSLGLANPLDEQFF	TGTGCCAGCAGTCTGGGACTAGCGAACCCCCTCGATGAGCAGTTCTTC
.	TRBJ1-3	TRBV4-1	TRBD1	CASSQGQGAEGNTIYF	TGCGCCAGCAGCCAAGGACAGGGGGCTGAGGGAAACACCATATATTTT
.	TRBJ2-1	TRBV5-1	TRBD1	CASRLRQGWDEQFF	TGCGCCAGCAGACTCAGACAGGGTTGGGATGAGCAGTTCTTC
once	TRBJ2-5	TRBV6-5	.	CASSYVVQETQYF	TGTGCCAGCAGTTACGTAGTGCAAGAGACCCAGTACTTC
.	TRBJ1-1	TRBV5-1	.	CASSFRTGNTEAFF	TGCGCCAGCAGCTTCCGAACAGGGAACACTGAAGCTTTCTTT
.	TRBJ2-3	TRBV5-1	TRBD1	CASSPGQGARSTDTQYF	TGCGCCAGCAGCCCGGGACAGGGAGCGAGAAGCACAGATACGCAGTATTTT
.	TRBJ2-7	TRBV7-9	TRBD1	CASSQTTGHRSYEQYF	TGTGCCAGCAGCCAAACGACAGGGCATAGGTCCTACGAGCAGTACTTC
few	TRBJ2-1	TRBV9	TRBD2	CASSGSYGTSNNEQFF	TGTGCCAGCAGCGGCTCATACGGGACTAGCAACAATGAGCAGTTCTTC
.	TRBJ2-7	TRBV25-1	TRBD1	CASSDPAGTGHYEQYF	TGTGCCAGCAGTGATCCCGCCGGGACAGGGCACTACGAGCAGTACTTC
.	TRBJ2-3	TRBV4-1	.	CASSQFGLITDTQYF	TGCGCCAGCAGCCAATTTGGACTTATCACAGATACGCAGTATTTT
.	TRBJ2-3	TRBV5-6	TRBD2	CASASKRETAGTDTQYF	TGTGCCAGCGCCTCGAAGCGGGAGACGGCCGGCACAGATACGCAGTATTTT
few	TRBJ2-7	TRBV11-3	.	CASSSRTGGGYEQYF	TGTGCCAGCAGCTCTCGGACAGGCGGAGGGTACGAGCAGTACTTC
few	TRBJ2-7	TRBV10-3	.	CAISRTANSYEQYF	TGTGCCATCAGTCGGACAGCTAACTCCTACGAGCAGTACTTC
.	TRBJ2-7	TRBV2	TRBD1	CASRPDRATYEQYF	TGTGCCAGCAGACCAGACAGGGCCACCTACGAGCAGTACTTC
.	TRBJ2-7	TRBV6-5	.	CASSYSLTVSSYEQYF	TGTGCCAGCAGTTACTCCTTGACAGTGAGCTCCTACGAGCAGTACTTC
.	TRBJ1-4	TRBV5-1	.	CASSLTVSNEKLFF	TGCGCCAGCAGCTTGACAGTATCTAATGAAAAACTGTTTTTT
once	TRBJ2-7	TRBV7-2	.	CASSSRGFSVSSYEQYF	TGTGCCAGCAGCTCCCGGGGGTTCTCGGTAAGCTCCTACGAGCAGTACTTC
once	TRBJ1-5	TRBV9	TRBD1	CASSPPGGGNQPQHF	TGTGCCAGCAGCCCCCCAGGGGGCGGCAATCAGCCCCAGCATTTT